This passage covers 31 T cell receptor beta chains from one sample sequenced in a study of radiotherapy plus CTLA-4 blockade in lung cancer. Libraries were prepared by immunoSEQ multiplex PCR; TCRdb keeps only in-frame clonotypes and omits some of them. This table has around 26,000 clones, about three quarters appearing once. This sample comprised peripheral blood, obtained from a patient treated with radiotherapy plus ipilimumab. The receptors derive from a human donor with non-small cell lung cancer who had stable disease on radiotherapy plus ipilimumab.

This chain links TRBV7-9 with TRBJ2-3; 10 bases are shared with TRBD2. Looked up from germline, CDR1 is SEHNR and CDR2 is FQNEAQ (reference sequence). V trimming: 5 bases; J trimming: 4 bases; junction bases outside the gene matches: 9. The length of the CDR3 is 16 residues. The chain's CDR3 is CASSPSGRAGSDTQYF. In DNA form, the CDR3 reads TGTGCCAGCAGCCCGAGCGGGAGGGCCGGGTCAGATACGCAGTATTTT.

This clone was detected only a few times. This sequence joins TRBV4-1 and TRBJ2-1; 10 positions agree with TRBD2. Germline assignment: CDR1 MGHRA and CDR2 YSYEKL. The junction had 14 bases not matched to a gene; V was cut back by 7 bases and J by 8 bases. The CDR3 covers 16 residues. The CDR3 DNA follows: TGCGCCAGCACCCCAGGCCTAGCGGGAGTGGGCGATGAGCAGTTCTTC. This sequence encodes CASTPGLAGVGDEQFF.

J is TRBJ2-7 and V is TRBV30; 11 bases agree with TRBD2. V was clipped by 1 base and J by 0 bases; unmatched bases: 5. In germline, CDR1 is GTSNPN, CDR2 SVGIG (reference sequence). This CDR3 has 16 amino acids. The CDR3 bases are TGTGCCTGGAGTGAAGCTAGCGGGAGGATCTCCTACGAGCAGTACTTC. It translates to CAWSEASGRISYEQYF.

This chain links TRBV6-1 with TRBJ1-3; no firm D call. Germline V gene lookup returns CDR1 MNHNS and CDR2 SASEGT. The CDR3 spans 12 residues. Trimming took off 4 bases at V and 9 bases at J, with 10 bases between the two ends. CDR3 amino acids: CASSATTGTIYF. CDR3 nucleotide sequence: TGTGCCAGCAGTGCAACGACGGGCACCATATATTTT.

A remark on this clone: A read error may account for a junction end that differs from germline. The CDR3: CASSLGQGPYNEQFF. In nucleotides, the CDR3 is TGTGCTAGCAGCTTAGGACAGGGTCCCTACAATGAGCAGTTCTTC. The chain is built from TRBV7-7 and TRBJ2-1; 8 bases are shared with TRBD1. Germline V gives CDR1 SSHAT, CDR2 FNYEAQ (reference sequence). The CDR3 consists of 15 residues. Looking up the rest from reference TRBV7-7 and TRBJ2-1 gives the full variable domain: GAGVSQSPRYKVTKRGQDVTLRCDPISSHATLYWYQQALGQGPEFLTYFNYEAQPDKSGLPSDRFSAERPEGSISTLTIQRTEQRDSAMYRCASSLGQGPYNEQFFGPGTRLTVL.

The rearrangement uses TRBV5-1 and TRBJ1-4; no definite D call. V was cut by 6 bases and J by 0 bases, with 9 bases left in between. This CDR3 has 14 residues. Germline CDR1 is SGHRS and CDR2 is YFSETQ. The CDR3 loop reads CASKVAATNEKLFF. As DNA, the CDR3 is TGCGCCAGCAAGGTGGCCGCAACTAATGAAAAACTGTTTTTT.

This chain uses TRBV21-1 with TRBJ2-2. TRBV21-1 is designated a pseudogene. The CDR3 loop spans 17 amino acids. DNA of the CDR3: TGTGCCAGCAGCAAACCCGGGCCTCACGGAGAGACCGGGGAGCTGTTTTTT. It translates to CASSKPGPHGETGELFF.

By share, this clone ranks as medium-sized. This chain uses TRBV5-4 with TRBJ2-7, with 8 bases fitting TRBD2. V lost 4 bases to trimming and J lost 4 bases; unmatched junction nucleotides: 4. Germline V gene lookup returns CDR1 SGHNT and CDR2 YYREEE (reference sequence). The CDR3 consists of 13 residues. The CDR3 protein is CASSPGGVYEQYF. The DNA of the CDR3 is TGTGCCAGCAGCCCGGGAGGGGTTTACGAGCAGTACTTC. The whole variable domain, filled in from reference TRBV5-4 and TRBJ2-7, reads ETGVTQSPTHLIKTRGQQVTLRCSSQSGHNTVSWYQQALGQGPQFIFQYYREEENGRGNFPPRFSGLQFPNYSSELNVNALELDDSALYLCASSPGGVYEQYFGPGTRLTVT.

This clone came up a few times. V and J are TRBV11-2 and TRBJ2-6; D is tentatively TRBD1 or TRBD2 (7 bases each). CDR3 size: 18 residues. The V end was cut by 1 base, the J end by 0 bases, with 13 bases between. Germline CDR1 SGHAT, CDR2 FQNNGV. CDR3 coding DNA: TGTGCCAGCAGCTTAGGGGGGGGACAGAGCTCTGGGGCCAACGTCCTGACTTTC. Its protein is CASSLGGGQSSGANVLTF.

This clone was detected only once. This chain links TRBV18 with TRBJ2-2; D is uncertain. CDR1 KGHSH and CDR2 LQKENI come from the germline V gene. Trimming left V 5 bases short and J 5 bases short, with 12 bases between. CDR3 size: 14 residues. CDR3 protein: CASSFSLETGELFF. In DNA form, the CDR3 reads TGTGCCAGCTCATTCTCCCTGGAGACCGGGGAGCTGTTTTTT.

This clone was detected a few times. The chain couples TRBV30 to TRBJ2-4; 9 positions match TRBD1. The V and J ends lost 2 bases and 9 bases, in that order; junction bases with no gene match: 11. From germline, CDR1 is GTSNPN and CDR2 SVGIG (reference sequence). This CDR3 contains 15 residues. The CDR3 here is CAWSIQGANKGIQYF. In DNA form, the CDR3 reads TGTGCCTGGAGTATACAGGGGGCGAATAAGGGCATTCAGTACTTC.

The chain joins TRBV5-1 to TRBJ2-7, with D perhaps matching TRBD1 or TRBD2 (5 bases each). The CDR3 consists of 14 residues. Germline CDR1 is SGHRS and CDR2 is YFSETQ. V was shortened by 1 base and J by 3 bases, with 11 bases between the two germline ends. The CDR3 DNA reads as TGCGCCAGCAGCTTGTCGTGGGGGTACTACGAGCAGTACTTC. Amino acids: CASSLSWGYYEQYF.

This clone came up a few times. This chain connects TRBV7-2 to TRBJ1-2, with a tentative D call TRBD1 (6 bases). Trimming cost V 6 bases and J 4 bases, with 9 bases left between them. Germline CDR1 is SGHTA and CDR2 is FQGNSA. The CDR3 is 12 residues long. CDR3 DNA sequence: TGTGCCAGCAGAGACAGGCCCTATGGCTACACCTTC. Translation gives CASRDRPYGYTF.

The rearrangement joins TRBV25-1 to TRBJ1-3, with a weak D call TRBD1 (5 bases). V lost 1 base and J lost 8, with 6 bases in between. Per germline, CDR1 MGHDK and CDR2 SYGVNS. The CDR3 length is 12 residues. The DNA of the CDR3 is TGTGCCAGCAGTGAATGGGGGGACACCATATATTTT. Its translation is CASSEWGDTIYF.

V gene TRBV18 combines with J gene TRBJ1-1; possibly TRBD1 for D (6 bases). The V gene's germline CDR1 is KGHSH and CDR2 LQKENI. Trimming removed 4 bases from V and 3 bases from J, with 15 bases in between. The CDR3 loop spans 15 amino acids. CDR3 amino acids: CASSLWAGEDTEAFF. In DNA, the CDR3 is TGTGCCAGCTCACTGTGGGCAGGGGAGGACACTGAAGCTTTCTTT.

With regard to this clone: This is likely a read error, given that the CDR3 carries no conserved phenylalanine or tryptophan at its end. The chain joins TRBV28 to TRBJ2-7, with TRBD2 matching 8 bases. Germline lookup yields CDR1 MDHEN and CDR2 SYDVKM. The CDR3 extends over 15 amino acids. V lost 4 bases and J lost 3; bases outside the gene matches: 8. The CDR3 DNA reads TGTGCCAGCAGTTACAAGCGGGAGAGTGACTACGAGCAGTACTCC. This sequence encodes CASSYKRESDYEQYS.

V gene TRBV2 combines with J gene TRBJ2-2; 8 bases line up with TRBD1. CDR3 length: 17 residues. The junction had 7 bases not matched to a gene; V was cut back by 0 bases and J by 4 bases. Germline V gene data show CDR1 as SNHLY and CDR2 as FYNNEI. The CDR3 is CASSEATRGRLTGELFF. CDR3 nucleotides: TGTGCCAGCAGTGAAGCGACCAGGGGGCGTCTCACCGGGGAGCTGTTTTTT.

This clone was detected a few times. V gene TRBV7-9 combines with J gene TRBJ2-7; the D gene is possibly TRBD2 (6 bases). This CDR3 is built from 13 residues. V lost 8 bases and J lost 2, with 13 bases in between. CDR1 is SEHNR, CDR2 FQNEAQ, per germline (reference sequence). The CDR3 nucleotides are TGTGCCAGCCAACAGCCGGGGGCCTACGAGCAGTACTTC. This codes for CASQQPGAYEQYF.

This clone turned up a few times. The gene calls are TRBV19 and TRBJ1-5; D possibly corresponds to TRBD1 (6 bases). The germline V and J ends were trimmed by 4 bases and 12 bases, with 13 bases remaining between them. Germline CDR1 reads LNHDA; CDR2 reads SQIVND (reference sequence). The CDR3 is made up of 12 amino acids. As DNA, the CDR3 is TGTGCCAGTAGTAGTAGTAGGGGGGACCAGCATTTT. Amino acid sequence: CASSSSRGDQHF.

In DNA form, the CDR3 reads TGTGCCAGCAGCGTAGGTCCAGGAGCCTACGAGCAGTACTTC. It translates to CASSVGPGAYEQYF. The chain has TRBV9 and TRBJ2-7; D is ambiguous. V was clipped by 0 bases and J by 2 bases, with 9 bases between them. The CDR3 extends over 14 amino acids. Germline V lookup: CDR1 SGDLS, CDR2 YYNGEE.

The rearrangement links TRBV10-3 to TRBJ2-3; D may be TRBD1 or TRBD2 (5 bases each). This CDR3 is built from 16 residues. Germline-derived CDR1 and CDR2 are ENHRY and SYGVKD. V lost 3 bases and J 2 bases, leaving 15 bases between the germline ends. The chain's CDR3 is CAISDPGTPHTDTQYF. CDR3 DNA sequence: TGTGCCATCAGTGACCCTGGGACGCCCCACACAGATACGCAGTATTTT.

This chain uses TRBV18 with TRBJ2-4; 7 bases agree with TRBD1. Germline CDR1 is KGHSH and CDR2 is LQKENI. V was clipped by 3 bases and J by 0 bases; unmatched bases: 5. This CDR3 is 16 amino acids long. CDR3 amino acids: CASSPAGTVAKNIQYF. CDR3 coding DNA: TGTGCCAGCTCACCGGCCGGGACAGTAGCCAAAAACATTCAGTACTTC.

This clone was counted only a few times. The chain carries TRBV7-2 and TRBJ2-1; TRBD2 is a possible D gene (6 bases). CDR3 length: 15 amino acids. Per germline, CDR1 SGHTA and CDR2 FQGNSA. V lost 1 base and J lost 3, with 10 bases in between. The CDR3 coding sequence is TGTGCCAGCAGCTTAGGGGGACTCCACTACAATGAGCAGTTCTTC. Protein sequence: CASSLGGLHYNEQFF.

The chain carries TRBV5-1 and TRBJ2-2; 8 bases agree with TRBD2. The CDR3 is made up of 15 amino acids. Per the germline V gene, CDR1 is SGHRS and CDR2 is YFSETQ. Trimming took 7 bases from V and 6 from J; bases not matched to a gene: 11. Here the CDR3 DNA reads TGCGCCAGCCTATCGAATAGCGGGGTCCCCGGGGAGCTGTTTTTT. Translating it yields CASLSNSGVPGELFF.

This clone was observed a few times. The rearrangement links TRBV5-1 to TRBJ2-7; D assignment may be TRBD1 or TRBD2 (5 bases each). The germline V gene encodes CDR1 SGHRS and CDR2 YFSETQ. Trimming shortened V by 4 bases and J by 0 bases, and 17 bases separated the two germline ends. This CDR3 has 16 amino acids. The CDR3 region is CASSISGTAASYEQYF. The CDR3 coding sequence is TGCGCCAGCAGCATCTCCGGGACCGCAGCCTCCTACGAGCAGTACTTC.

This chain links TRBV2 with TRBJ1-5, with D hard to call. The CDR3 loop spans 13 amino acids. V shed 7 bases and J shed 2 bases, with 9 bases lying between them. CDR1 is SNHLY, CDR2 FYNNEI, per germline. The CDR3 region has the DNA TGTGCCAGCACTACGGACGGCAATCAGCCCCAGCATTTT. Translating it yields CASTTDGNQPQHF.

The chain uses TRBV4-3 and TRBJ2-1; D unresolved. CDR1 is LGHNA, CDR2 YSLEER, per germline. V was cut by 4 bases and J by 1 base, with 11 bases left in between. The CDR3 covers 15 residues. The CDR3 sequence is CASSPNGISYNEQFF. The CDR3 DNA reads TGCGCCAGCAGCCCCAACGGAATTTCCTACAATGAGCAGTTCTTC.

This clone has only a few counts. The V gene is TRBV18, the J gene TRBJ2-1, with 9 positions matching TRBD2. This CDR3 contains 19 residues. Germline values: CDR1 KGHSH, CDR2 LQKENI. J gave up 6 bases and V 3 bases, and 18 bases lay outside the gene matches. The chain's CDR3 is CASSPNLAFSGRGGNEQFF. The CDR3 DNA is TGTGCCAGCTCACCGAACCTTGCGTTTAGCGGGAGAGGCGGCAATGAGCAGTTCTTC.

J is TRBJ2-7 and V is TRBV18, with TRBD2 matching over 8 bases. The CDR3 is 14 amino acids. Germline loops: CDR1 KGHSH, CDR2 LQKENI. The V and J ends lost 6 bases and 3 bases, in that order; junction bases with no gene match: 7. DNA of the CDR3: TGTGCCAGCTCCCGTACTAGCGGCCACTACGAGCAGTACTTC. Its protein is CASSRTSGHYEQYF.

There are a few counts of this clone. The chain employs TRBV11-2 and TRBJ2-5; 7 nucleotides align to TRBD2. The CDR3 has 12 residues. Germline assignment: CDR1 SGHAT and CDR2 FQNNGV. With 8 bases clipped from V and 13 bases from J, the junction kept 13 bases outside the gene matches. For the CDR3, the DNA is TGTGCCAGCTTCCAGGGTAGCGGGTGGTTGTACTTC. Encoded protein: CASFQGSGWLYF.

The genes are TRBV5-4 and TRBJ1-1, with TRBD1 matching over 7 bases. The CDR3 consists of 16 residues. Losses at the gene ends were 4 bases for V and 0 bases for J; bases not matched to a gene: 9. CDR1 is SGHNT, CDR2 YYREEE, per germline (reference sequence). CDR3 sequence: CASSGTGVRVNTEAFF. Written as DNA, the CDR3 is TGTGCCAGCAGCGGAACAGGGGTTAGGGTGAACACTGAAGCTTTCTTT.